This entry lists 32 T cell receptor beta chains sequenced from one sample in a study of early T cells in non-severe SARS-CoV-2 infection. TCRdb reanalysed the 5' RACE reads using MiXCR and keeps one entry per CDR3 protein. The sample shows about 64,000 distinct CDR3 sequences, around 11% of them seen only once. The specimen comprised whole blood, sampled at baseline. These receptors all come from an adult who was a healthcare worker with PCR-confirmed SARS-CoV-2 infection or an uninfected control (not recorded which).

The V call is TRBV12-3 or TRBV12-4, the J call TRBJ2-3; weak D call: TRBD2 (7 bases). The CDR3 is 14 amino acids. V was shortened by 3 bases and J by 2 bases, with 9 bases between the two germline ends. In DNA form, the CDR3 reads TGTGCCAGCAGTTTGCGGGGGCCCACAGATACGCAGTATTTT. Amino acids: CASSLRGPTDTQYF.

Here the CDR3 DNA reads TGTGCCAGCAGTTACCGGACAGGGCGCGGCTACACCTTC. The encoded protein is CASSYRTGRGYTF. The chain employs TRBV6-2 or TRBV6-3 and TRBJ1-2; 8 nucleotides line up with TRBD1. The V and J ends lost 2 bases and 8 bases, in that order; junction bases with no gene match: 4. From germline, CDR1 is MNHEY and CDR2 SVGEGT. This CDR3 comprises 13 residues.

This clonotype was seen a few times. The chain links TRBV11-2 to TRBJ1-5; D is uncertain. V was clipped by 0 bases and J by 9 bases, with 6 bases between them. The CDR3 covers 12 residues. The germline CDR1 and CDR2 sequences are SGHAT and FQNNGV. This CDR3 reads CASSLEGRPQHF. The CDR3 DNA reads TGTGCCAGCAGCTTAGAGGGCCGGCCCCAGCATTTT. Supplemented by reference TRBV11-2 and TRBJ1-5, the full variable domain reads EAGVAQSPRYKIIEKRQSVAFWCNPISGHATLYWYQQILGQGPKLLIQFQNNGVVDDSQLPKDRFSAERLKGVDSTLKIQPAKLEDSAVYLCASSLEGRPQHFGDGTRLSIL.

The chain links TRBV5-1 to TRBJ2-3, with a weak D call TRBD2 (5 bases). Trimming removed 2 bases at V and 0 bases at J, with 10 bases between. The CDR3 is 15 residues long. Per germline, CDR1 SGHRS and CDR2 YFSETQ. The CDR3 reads CASSLRGISTDTQYF. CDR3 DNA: TGCGCCAGCAGCTTAAGAGGGATAAGCACAGATACGCAGTATTTT.

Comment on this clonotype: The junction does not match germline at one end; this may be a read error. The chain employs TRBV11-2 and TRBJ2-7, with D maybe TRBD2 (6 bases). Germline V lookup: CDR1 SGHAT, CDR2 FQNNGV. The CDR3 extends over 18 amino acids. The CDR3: CASSIEPLAVGKTYEQYF. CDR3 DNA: TGTGCCAGCAGCATAGAGCCTTTAGCGGTGGGAAAAACCTACGAGCAGTACTTC.

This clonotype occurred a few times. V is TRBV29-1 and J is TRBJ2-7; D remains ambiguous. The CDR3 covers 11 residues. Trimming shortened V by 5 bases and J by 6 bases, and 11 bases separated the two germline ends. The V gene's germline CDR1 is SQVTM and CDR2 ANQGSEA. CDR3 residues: CSVLGLGEQYF. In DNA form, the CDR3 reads TGCAGCGTTCTCGGTTTGGGCGAGCAGTACTTC.

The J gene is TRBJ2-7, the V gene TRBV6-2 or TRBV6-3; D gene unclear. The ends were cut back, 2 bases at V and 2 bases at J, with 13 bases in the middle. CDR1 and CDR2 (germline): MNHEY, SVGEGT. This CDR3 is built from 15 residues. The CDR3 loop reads CASSYATGQPYEQYF. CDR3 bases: TGTGCCAGCAGTTACGCGACTGGGCAACCCTACGAGCAGTACTTC.

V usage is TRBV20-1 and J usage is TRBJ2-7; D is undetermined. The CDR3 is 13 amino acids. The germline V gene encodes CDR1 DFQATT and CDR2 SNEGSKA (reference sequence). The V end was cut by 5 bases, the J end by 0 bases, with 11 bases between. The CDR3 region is CSAVKPSSYEQYF. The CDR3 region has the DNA TGCAGTGCTGTCAAACCCAGCTCCTACGAGCAGTACTTC.

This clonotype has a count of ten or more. In DNA, the CDR3 is TGTGCCAGCAGCCCCCCACTGCGCGCCTACGAGCAGTACTTC. Protein sequence: CASSPPLRAYEQYF. V is TRBV5-8 and J is TRBJ2-7; no reliable D call. This CDR3 is built from 14 residues. Germline loops: CDR1 SGHTS, CDR2 YDEGEE. V shed 4 bases and J shed 2 bases, with 13 bases lying between them.

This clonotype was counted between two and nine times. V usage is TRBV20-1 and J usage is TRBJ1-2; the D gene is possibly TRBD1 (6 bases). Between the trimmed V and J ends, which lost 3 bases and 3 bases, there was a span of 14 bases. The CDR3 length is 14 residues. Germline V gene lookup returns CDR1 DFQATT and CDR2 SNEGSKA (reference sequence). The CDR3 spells CSASTLQGYYGYTF. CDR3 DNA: TGCAGTGCTAGTACCTTACAGGGATACTATGGCTACACCTTC.

The CDR3 here is CASSFRTGTYEQYF. The DNA of the CDR3 is TGTGCCAGCAGCTTCCGGACAGGGACCTACGAGCAGTACTTC. J is TRBJ2-7 and V is TRBV3-1, with 8 positions matching TRBD1. With V trimmed by 5 bases and J by 2 bases, 5 bases remained unmatched. Germline assignment: CDR1 LGHDT and CDR2 YNNKEL (reference sequence). CDR3 length: 14 amino acids.

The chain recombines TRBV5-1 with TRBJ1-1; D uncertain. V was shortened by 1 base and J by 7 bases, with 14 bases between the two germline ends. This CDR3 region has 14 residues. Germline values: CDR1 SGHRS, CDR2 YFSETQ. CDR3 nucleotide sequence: TGCGCCAGCAGCTTGCTAAAGACCGGCGTTGAAGCTTTCTTT. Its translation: CASSLLKTGVEAFF. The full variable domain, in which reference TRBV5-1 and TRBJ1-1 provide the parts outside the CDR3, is KAGVTQTPRYLIKTRGQQVTLSCSPISGHRSVSWYQQTPGQGLQFLFEYFSETQRNKGNFPGRFSGRQFSNSRSEMNVSTLELGDSALYLCASSLLKTGVEAFFGQGTRLTVV.

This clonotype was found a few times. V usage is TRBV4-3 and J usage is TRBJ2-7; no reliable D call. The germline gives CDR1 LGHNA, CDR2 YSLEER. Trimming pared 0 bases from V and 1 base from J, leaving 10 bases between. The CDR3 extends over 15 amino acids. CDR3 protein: CASSQDSTRSYEQYF. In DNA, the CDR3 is TGCGCCAGCAGCCAAGATAGTACCAGGTCCTACGAGCAGTACTTC.

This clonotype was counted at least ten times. CDR3 sequence (DNA): TGTGCCAGCACTCGGGGAAGCTCTGGGGCCAACGTCCTGACTTTC. Translating it yields CASTRGSSGANVLTF. The chain combines TRBV2 with TRBJ2-6, with TRBD2 as a possible D gene (5 bases). The V end was cut by 7 bases, the J end by 0 bases, with 10 bases between. The germline V gene encodes CDR1 SNHLY and CDR2 FYNNEI. CDR3 length: 15 residues.

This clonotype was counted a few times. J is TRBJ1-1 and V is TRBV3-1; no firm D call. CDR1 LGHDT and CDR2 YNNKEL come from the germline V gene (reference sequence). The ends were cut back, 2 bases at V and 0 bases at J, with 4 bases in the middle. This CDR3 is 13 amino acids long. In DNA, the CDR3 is TGTGCCAGCAGCCAATGGCTGAACACTGAAGCTTTCTTT. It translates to CASSQWLNTEAFF.

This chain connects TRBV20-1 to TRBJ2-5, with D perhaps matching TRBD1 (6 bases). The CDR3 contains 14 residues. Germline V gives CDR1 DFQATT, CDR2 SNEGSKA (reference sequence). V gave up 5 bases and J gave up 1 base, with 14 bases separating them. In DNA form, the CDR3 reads TGCAGTGCTTATCCCGGACAGACCCAAGAGACCCAGTACTTC. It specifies CSAYPGQTQETQYF.

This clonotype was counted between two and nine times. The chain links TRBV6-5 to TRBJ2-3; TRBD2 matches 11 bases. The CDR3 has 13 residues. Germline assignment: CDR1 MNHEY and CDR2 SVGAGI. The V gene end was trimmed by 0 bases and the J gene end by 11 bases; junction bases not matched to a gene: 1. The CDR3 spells CASSYSGLAGQYF. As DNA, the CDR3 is TGTGCCAGCAGTTACTCCGGACTAGCGGGGCAGTATTTT.

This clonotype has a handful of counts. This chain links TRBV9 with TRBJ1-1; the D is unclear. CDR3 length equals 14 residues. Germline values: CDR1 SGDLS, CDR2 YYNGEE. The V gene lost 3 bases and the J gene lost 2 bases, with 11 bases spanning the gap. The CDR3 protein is CASSATDSNTEAFF. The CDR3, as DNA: TGTGCCAGCAGCGCCACTGACTCTAACACTGAAGCTTTCTTT.

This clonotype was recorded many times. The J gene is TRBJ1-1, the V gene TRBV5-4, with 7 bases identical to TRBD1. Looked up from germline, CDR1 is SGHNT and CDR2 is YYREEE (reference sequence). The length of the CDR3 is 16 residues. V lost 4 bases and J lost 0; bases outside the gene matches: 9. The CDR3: CASSRDPTGLNTEAFF. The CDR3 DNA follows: TGTGCCAGCAGCCGTGACCCGACAGGGCTGAACACTGAAGCTTTCTTT.

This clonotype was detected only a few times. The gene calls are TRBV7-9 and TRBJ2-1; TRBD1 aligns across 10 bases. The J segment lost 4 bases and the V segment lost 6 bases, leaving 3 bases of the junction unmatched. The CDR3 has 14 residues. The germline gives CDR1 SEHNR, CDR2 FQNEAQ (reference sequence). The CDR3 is CASRDRGGYNEQFF. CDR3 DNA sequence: TGTGCCAGCAGGGACAGGGGGGGATACAATGAGCAGTTCTTC.

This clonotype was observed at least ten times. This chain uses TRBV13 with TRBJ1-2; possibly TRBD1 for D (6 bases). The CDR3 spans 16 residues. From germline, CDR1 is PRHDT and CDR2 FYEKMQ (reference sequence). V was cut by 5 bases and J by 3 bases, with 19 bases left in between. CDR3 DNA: TGTGCCAGCAGCCAAAGCCAGGACAGCTACCACTATGGCTACACCTTC. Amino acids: CASSQSQDSYHYGYTF.

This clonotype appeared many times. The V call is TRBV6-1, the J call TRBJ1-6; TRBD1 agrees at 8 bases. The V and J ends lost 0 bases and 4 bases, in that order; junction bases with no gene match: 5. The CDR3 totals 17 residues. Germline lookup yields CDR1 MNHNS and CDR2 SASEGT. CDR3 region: CASSEAAGGSYNSPLHF. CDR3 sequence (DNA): TGTGCCAGCAGTGAAGCAGCAGGGGGCTCTTATAATTCACCCCTCCACTTT.

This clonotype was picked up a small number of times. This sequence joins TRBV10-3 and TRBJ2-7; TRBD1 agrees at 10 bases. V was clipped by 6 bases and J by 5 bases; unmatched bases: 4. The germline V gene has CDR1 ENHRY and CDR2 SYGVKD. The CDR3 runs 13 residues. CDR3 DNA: TGTGCCATCAGCGGACAGGGGGGCAACGAGCAGTACTTC. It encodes CAISGQGGNEQYF.

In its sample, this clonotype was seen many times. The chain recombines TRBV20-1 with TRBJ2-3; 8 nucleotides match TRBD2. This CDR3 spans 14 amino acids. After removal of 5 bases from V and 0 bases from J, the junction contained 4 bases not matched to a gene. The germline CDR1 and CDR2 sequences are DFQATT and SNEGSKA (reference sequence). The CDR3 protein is CSAGVAGSTDTQYF. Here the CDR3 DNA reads TGCAGTGCTGGTGTAGCGGGAAGCACAGATACGCAGTATTTT.

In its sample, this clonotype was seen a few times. CDR3 residues: CASSIIAAGPTETQYF. For the CDR3, the DNA is TGTGCCAGTAGTATTATCGCGGCCGGGCCGACGGAGACCCAGTACTTC. The chain employs TRBV19 and TRBJ2-5, with D unresolved. Germline-derived CDR1 and CDR2 are LNHDA and SQIVND (reference sequence). V shed 3 bases and J shed 5 bases, with 19 bases lying between them. The CDR3 is 16 residues long.

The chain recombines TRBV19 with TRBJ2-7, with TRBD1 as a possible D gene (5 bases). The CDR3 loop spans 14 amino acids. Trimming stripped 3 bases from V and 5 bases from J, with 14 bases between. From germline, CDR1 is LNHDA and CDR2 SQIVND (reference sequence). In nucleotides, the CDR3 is TGTGCCAGTAGTATTGGGGTCAGGGCGGACGAGCAGTACTTC. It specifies CASSIGVRADEQYF.

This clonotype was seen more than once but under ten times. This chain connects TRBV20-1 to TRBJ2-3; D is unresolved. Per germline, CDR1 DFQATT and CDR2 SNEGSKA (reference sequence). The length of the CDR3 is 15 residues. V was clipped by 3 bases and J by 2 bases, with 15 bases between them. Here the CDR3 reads CSASKATHSTDTQYF. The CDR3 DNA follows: TGCAGTGCTAGTAAGGCCACCCACTCCACAGATACGCAGTATTTT.

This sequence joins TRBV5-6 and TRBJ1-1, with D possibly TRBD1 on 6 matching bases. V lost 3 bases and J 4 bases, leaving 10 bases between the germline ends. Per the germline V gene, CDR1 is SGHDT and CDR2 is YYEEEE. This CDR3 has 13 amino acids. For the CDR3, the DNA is TGTGCCAGCAGCTCCACAGGGCGCACTGAAGCTTTCTTT. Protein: CASSSTGRTEAFF.

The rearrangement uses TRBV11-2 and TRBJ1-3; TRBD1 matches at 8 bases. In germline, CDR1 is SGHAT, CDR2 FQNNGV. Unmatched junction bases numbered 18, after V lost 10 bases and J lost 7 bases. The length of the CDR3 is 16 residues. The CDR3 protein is CATAQGESSPFNTIYF. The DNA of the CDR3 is TGTGCCACCGCACAGGGGGAATCCTCCCCTTTCAACACCATATATTTT.

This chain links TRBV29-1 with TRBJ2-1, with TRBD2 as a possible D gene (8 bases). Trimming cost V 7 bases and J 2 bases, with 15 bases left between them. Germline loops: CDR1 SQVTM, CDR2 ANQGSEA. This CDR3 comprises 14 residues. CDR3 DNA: TGCAGCGCCGGGGGGGGACAGACCTACAATGAGCAGTTCTTC. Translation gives CSAGGGQTYNEQFF.

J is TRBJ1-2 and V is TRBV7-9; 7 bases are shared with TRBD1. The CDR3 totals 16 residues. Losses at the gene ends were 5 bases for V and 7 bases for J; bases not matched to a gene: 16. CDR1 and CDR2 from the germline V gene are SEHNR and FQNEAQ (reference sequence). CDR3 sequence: CASSPDRAQRRFGYTF. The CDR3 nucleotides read TGTGCCAGCAGCCCCGACAGGGCGCAACGAAGATTTGGCTACACCTTC.

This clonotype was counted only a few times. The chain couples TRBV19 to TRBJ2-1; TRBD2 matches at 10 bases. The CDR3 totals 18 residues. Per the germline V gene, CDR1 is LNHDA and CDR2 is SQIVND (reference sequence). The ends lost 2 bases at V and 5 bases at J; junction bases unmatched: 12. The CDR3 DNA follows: TGTGCCAGTAGTATACGGCTCGGAGCGGGGGGGTACAACAATGAGCAGTTCTTC. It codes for CASSIRLGAGGYNNEQFF.